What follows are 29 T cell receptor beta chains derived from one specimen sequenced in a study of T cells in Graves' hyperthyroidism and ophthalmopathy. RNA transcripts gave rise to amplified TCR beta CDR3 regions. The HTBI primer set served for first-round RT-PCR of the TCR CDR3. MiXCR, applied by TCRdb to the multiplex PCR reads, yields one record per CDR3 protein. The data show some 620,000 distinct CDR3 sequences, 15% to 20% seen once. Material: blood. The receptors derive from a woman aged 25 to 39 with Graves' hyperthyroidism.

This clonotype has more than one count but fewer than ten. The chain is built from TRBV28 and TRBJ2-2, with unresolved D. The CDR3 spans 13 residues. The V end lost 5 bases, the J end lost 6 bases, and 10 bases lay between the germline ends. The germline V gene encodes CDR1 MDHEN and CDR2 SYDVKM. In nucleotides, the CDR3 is TGTGCCAGCAGTCCCGCCTGGGCCGGGGAGCTGTTTTTT. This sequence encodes CASSPAWAGELFF.

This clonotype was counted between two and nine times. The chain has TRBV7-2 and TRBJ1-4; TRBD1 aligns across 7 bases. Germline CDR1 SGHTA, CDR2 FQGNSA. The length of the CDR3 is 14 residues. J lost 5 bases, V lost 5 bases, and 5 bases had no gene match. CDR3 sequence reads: CASSARGRNEKLFF. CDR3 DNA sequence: TGTGCCAGCAGCGCCAGGGGGAGGAATGAAAAACTGTTTTTT.

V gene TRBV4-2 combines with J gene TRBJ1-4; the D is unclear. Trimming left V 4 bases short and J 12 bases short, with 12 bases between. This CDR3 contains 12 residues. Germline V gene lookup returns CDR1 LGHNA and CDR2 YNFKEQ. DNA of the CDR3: TGTGCCAGCAGCCCCGAGACCGTGGAACTGTTTTTT. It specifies CASSPETVELFF.

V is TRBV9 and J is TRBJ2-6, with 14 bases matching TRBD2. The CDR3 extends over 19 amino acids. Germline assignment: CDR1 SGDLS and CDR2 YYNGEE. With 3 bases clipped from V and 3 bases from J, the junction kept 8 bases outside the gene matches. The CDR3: CASSAGTSGSGFGANVLTF. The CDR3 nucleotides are TGTGCCAGCAGCGCTGGGACTAGCGGGAGCGGTTTTGGGGCCAACGTCCTGACTTTC.

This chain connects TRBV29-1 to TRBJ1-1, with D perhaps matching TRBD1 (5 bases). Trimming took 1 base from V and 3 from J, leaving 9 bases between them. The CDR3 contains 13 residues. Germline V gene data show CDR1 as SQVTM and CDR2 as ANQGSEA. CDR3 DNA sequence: TGCAGCGTTGAAGGGACAAGCGACACTGAAGCTTTCTTT. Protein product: CSVEGTSDTEAFF.

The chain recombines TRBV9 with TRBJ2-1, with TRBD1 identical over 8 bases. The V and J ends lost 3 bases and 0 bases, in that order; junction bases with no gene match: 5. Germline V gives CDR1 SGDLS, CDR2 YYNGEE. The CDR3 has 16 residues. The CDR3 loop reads CASSAGGSSSYNEQFF. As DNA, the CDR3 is TGTGCCAGCAGCGCAGGGGGCTCAAGCTCCTACAATGAGCAGTTCTTC.

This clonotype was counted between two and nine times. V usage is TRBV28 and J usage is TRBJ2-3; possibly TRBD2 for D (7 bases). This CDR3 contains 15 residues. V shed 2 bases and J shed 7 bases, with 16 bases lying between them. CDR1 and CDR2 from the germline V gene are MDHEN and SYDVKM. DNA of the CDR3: TGTGCCAGCAGTTTAAAGGGGGGAGGGCCAAATACGCAGTATTTT. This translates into CASSLKGGGPNTQYF.

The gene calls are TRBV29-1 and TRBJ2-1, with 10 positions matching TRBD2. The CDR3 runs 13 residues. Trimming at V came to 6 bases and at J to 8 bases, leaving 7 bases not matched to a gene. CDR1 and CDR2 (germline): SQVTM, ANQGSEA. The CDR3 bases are TGCAGCGTCCCGGGACTAGCGTACGATGAGCAGTTCTTC. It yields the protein CSVPGLAYDEQFF.

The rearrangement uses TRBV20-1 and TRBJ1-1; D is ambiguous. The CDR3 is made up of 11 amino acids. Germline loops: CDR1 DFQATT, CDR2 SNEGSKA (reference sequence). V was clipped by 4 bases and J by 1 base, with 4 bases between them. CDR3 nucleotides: TGCAGTGCTATTACGAACACTGAAGCTTTCTTT. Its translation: CSAITNTEAFF.

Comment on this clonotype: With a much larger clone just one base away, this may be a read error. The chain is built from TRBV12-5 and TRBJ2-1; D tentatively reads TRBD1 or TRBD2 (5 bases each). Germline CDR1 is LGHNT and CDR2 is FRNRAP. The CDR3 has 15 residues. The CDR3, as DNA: TGTGCTAGTGTCCCCCCCCACGGGACCCACAATGAGCAGTCCTTC. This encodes CASVPPHGTHNEQSF.

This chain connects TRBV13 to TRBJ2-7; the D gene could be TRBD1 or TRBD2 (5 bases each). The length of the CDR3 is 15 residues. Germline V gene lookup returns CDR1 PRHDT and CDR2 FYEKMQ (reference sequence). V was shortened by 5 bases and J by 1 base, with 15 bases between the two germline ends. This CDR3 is CASSKPQGPSYEQYF. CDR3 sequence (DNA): TGTGCCAGCAGCAAACCGCAGGGACCGTCCTACGAGCAGTACTTC.

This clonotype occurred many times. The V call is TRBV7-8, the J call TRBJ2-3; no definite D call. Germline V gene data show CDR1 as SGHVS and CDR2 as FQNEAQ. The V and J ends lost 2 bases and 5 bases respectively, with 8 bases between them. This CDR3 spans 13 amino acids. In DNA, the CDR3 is TGTGCCAGCAGCTTATTAGGGTTAGATACGCAGTATTTT. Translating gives CASSLLGLDTQYF.

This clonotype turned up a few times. In DNA, the CDR3 is TGTGCCAGCAATAGGTGGGACAACTATGGCTACACCTTC. It yields the protein CASNRWDNYGYTF. The chain combines TRBV28 with TRBJ1-2, with TRBD1 as a possible D gene (5 bases). V lost 7 bases, J lost 2 bases, and 11 bases lay in between. The length of the CDR3 is 13 residues. Germline V gene sequence: CDR1 MDHEN, CDR2 SYDVKM.

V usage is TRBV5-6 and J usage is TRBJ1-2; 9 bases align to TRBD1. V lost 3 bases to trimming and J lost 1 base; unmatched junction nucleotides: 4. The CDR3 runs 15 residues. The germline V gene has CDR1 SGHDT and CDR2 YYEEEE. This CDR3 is CASSSGTGFNYGYTF. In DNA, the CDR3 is TGTGCCAGCAGCTCGGGGACAGGGTTTAACTATGGCTACACCTTC.

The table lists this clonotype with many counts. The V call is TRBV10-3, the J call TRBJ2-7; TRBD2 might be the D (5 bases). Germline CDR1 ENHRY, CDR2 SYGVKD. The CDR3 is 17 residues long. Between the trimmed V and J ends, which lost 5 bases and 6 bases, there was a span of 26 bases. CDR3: CAISPFLRFGLRSEQYF. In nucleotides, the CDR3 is TGTGCCATCAGTCCCTTTTTAAGATTCGGACTGCGAAGCGAGCAGTACTTC.

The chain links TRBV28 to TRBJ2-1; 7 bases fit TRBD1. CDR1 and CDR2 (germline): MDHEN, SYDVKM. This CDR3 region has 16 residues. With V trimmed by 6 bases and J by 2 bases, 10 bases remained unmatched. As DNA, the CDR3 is TGTGCCAGCAGCCCATACCGGGACAGAGCCTACAATGAGCAGTTCTTC. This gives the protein CASSPYRDRAYNEQFF. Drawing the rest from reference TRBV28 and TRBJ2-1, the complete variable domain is DVKVTQSSRYLVKRTGEKVFLECVQDMDHENMFWYRQDPGLGLRLIYFSYDVKMKEKGDIPEGYSVSREKKERFSLILESASTNQTSMYLCASSPYRDRAYNEQFFGPGTRLTVL.

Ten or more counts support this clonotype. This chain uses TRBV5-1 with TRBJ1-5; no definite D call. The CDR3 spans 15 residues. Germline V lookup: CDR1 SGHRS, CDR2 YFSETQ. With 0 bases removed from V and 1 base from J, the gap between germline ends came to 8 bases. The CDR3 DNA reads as TGCGCCAGCAGCTTGGCCAGTGGAAGCAATCAGCCCCAGCATTTT. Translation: CASSLASGSNQPQHF.

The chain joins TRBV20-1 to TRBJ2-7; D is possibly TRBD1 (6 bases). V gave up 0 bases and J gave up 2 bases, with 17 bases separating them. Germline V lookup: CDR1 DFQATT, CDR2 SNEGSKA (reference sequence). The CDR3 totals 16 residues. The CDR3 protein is CSARDPRKQGPYEQYF. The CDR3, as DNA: TGCAGTGCTAGAGATCCCCGAAAACAGGGCCCCTACGAGCAGTACTTC.

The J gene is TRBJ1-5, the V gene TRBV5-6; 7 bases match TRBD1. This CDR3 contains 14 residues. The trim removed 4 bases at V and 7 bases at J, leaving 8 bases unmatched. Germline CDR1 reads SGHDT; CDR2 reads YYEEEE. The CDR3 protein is CASSLTGSVQPQHF. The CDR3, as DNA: TGTGCCAGCAGCCTGACAGGGTCGGTACAGCCCCAGCATTTT.

Here the CDR3 DNA reads TGTGCCAGCTCACCCCCCCCCATATACAATGAGCAGTTCTTC. Translating it yields CASSPPPIYNEQFF. This chain links TRBV18 with TRBJ2-1; D remains unclear. The CDR3 is made up of 14 amino acids. Looked up from germline, CDR1 is KGHSH and CDR2 is LQKENI. The V end lost 3 bases, the J end lost 4 bases, and 10 bases lay between the germline ends. Drawing the rest from reference TRBV18 and TRBJ2-1, the complete variable domain is NAGVMQNPRHLVRRRGQEARLRCSPMKGHSHVYWYRQLPEEGLKFMVYLQKENIIDESGMPKERFSAEFPKEGPSILRIQQVVRGDSAAYFCASSPPPIYNEQFFGPGTRLTVL.

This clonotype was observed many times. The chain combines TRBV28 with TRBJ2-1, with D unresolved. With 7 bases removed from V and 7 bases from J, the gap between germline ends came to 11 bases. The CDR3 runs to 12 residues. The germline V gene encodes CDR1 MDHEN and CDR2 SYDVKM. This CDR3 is CASNESWNEQFF. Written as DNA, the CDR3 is TGTGCCAGCAACGAAAGTTGGAATGAGCAGTTCTTC.

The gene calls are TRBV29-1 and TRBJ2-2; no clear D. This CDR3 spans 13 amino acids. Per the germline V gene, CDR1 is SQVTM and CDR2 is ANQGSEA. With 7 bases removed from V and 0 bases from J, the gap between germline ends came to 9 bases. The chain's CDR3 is CSAVSPNTGELFF. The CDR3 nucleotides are TGCAGCGCCGTTAGTCCGAACACCGGGGAGCTGTTTTTT.

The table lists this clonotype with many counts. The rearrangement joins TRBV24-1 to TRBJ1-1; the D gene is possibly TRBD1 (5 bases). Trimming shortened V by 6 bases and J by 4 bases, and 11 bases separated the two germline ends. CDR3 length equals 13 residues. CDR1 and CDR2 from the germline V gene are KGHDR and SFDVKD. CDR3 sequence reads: CATSYAGGTEAFF. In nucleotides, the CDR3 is TGTGCCACCAGTTACGCTGGGGGCACTGAAGCTTTCTTT.

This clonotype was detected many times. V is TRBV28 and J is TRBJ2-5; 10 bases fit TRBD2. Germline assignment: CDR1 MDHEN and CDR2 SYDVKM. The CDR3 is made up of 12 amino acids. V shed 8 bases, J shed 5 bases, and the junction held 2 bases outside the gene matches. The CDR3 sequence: CASSAGGETQYF. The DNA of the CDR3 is TGTGCCAGCTCAGCGGGAGGGGAGACCCAGTACTTC.

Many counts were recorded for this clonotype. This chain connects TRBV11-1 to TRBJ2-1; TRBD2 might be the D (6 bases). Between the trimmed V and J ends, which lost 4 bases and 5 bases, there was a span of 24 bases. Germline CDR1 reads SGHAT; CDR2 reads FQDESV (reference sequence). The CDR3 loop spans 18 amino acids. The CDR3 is CASSSYGRRTGANNEQFF. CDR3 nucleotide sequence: TGTGCCAGCAGCTCTTACGGTCGACGAACGGGAGCAAACAATGAGCAGTTCTTC.

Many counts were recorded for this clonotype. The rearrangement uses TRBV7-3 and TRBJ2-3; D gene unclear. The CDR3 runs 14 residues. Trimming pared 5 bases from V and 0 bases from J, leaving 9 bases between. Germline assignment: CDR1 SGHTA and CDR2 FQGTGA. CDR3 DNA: TGTGCCAGCAGCCCGCTGGGAAGCACAGATACGCAGTATTTT. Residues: CASSPLGSTDTQYF.

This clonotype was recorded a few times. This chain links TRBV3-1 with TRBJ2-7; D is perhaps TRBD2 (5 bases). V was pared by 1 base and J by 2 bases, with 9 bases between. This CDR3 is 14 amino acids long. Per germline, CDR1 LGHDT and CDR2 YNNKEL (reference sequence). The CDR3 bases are TGTGCCAGCAGCCAAGGGGTCGGGGCCTACGAGCAGTACTTC. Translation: CASSQGVGAYEQYF.

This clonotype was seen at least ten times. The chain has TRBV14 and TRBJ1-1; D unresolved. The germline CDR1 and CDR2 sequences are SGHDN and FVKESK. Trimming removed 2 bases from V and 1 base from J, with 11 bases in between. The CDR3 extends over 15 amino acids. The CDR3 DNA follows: TGTGCCAGCAGCCAATATGGCAGGAAGAACACTGAAGCTTTCTTT. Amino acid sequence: CASSQYGRKNTEAFF.

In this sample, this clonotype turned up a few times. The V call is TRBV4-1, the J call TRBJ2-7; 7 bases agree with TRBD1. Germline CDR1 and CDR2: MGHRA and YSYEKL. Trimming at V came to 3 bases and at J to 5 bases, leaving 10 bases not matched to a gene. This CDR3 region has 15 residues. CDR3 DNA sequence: TGCGCCAGCAGCCAGCGAGTCAGGGGGACCCACGAGCAGTACTTC. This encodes CASSQRVRGTHEQYF.